Below are 32 T cell receptor beta chains sequenced from a single sample in a study of T-cell memory formation after mild COVID-19. TCRdb re-analysed the 5' RACE reads in MiXCR, keeping a single row per CDR3 protein. The sample has around 430,000 distinct CDR3 sequences; roughly 15% are singletons. The sample was PBMCs or a T cell subset sorted from them (not recorded which). The receptors were gathered from a man between 18 and 35 years old who had mild COVID-19 (a few samples of this study predate the infection). Cell type and time point are not known.

V gene TRBV19 combines with J gene TRBJ2-3; TRBD1 matches 9 bases. J was trimmed by 7 bases and V by 5 bases; bases with no gene match: 7. CDR1 and CDR2 (germline): LNHDA, SQIVND (reference sequence). This CDR3 comprises 14 residues. The DNA for the CDR3 is TGTGCCAGTAGTTCCCGGACAGGGGTGAATACGCAGTATTTT. This gives the protein CASSSRTGVNTQYF. Complete variable domain (other parts from reference TRBV19 and TRBJ2-3): DGGITQSPKYLFRKEGQNVTLSCEQNLNHDAMYWYRQDPGQGLRLIYYSQIVNDFQKGDIAEGYSVSREKKESFPLTVTSAQKNPTAFYLCASSSRTGVNTQYFGPGTRLTVL.

There are a few counts of this clonotype. This chain links TRBV3-1 with TRBJ2-1; TRBD2 matches at 7 bases. The CDR3 length is 11 residues. Trimming cost V 8 bases and J 8 bases; bases outside gene matches: 3. The germline V gene has CDR1 LGHDT and CDR2 YNNKEL (reference sequence). The CDR3 nucleotides are TGTGCCAGCCGGGGGGTAGATGAGCAGTTCTTC. Protein: CASRGVDEQFF.

This clonotype was observed a handful of times. The chain uses TRBV18 and TRBJ2-1; the D gene is possibly TRBD1 (5 bases). V lost 1 base and J 8 bases, leaving 9 bases between the germline ends. Germline V gene lookup returns CDR1 KGHSH and CDR2 LQKENI. The CDR3 runs to 13 residues. CDR3 in amino acids: CASSPHRGDEQFF. The CDR3 DNA follows: TGTGCCAGCTCACCACATAGGGGCGATGAGCAGTTCTTC.

This clonotype was observed a handful of times. The rearrangement links TRBV7-9 to TRBJ2-5; no firm D call. The CDR3 runs 14 residues. Trimming took off 7 bases at V and 1 base at J, with 13 bases between the two ends. Germline V gene sequence: CDR1 SEHNR, CDR2 FQNEAQ (reference sequence). CDR3 sequence: CASNLGPPQETQYF. The CDR3 DNA is TGTGCCAGCAACCTCGGGCCCCCCCAAGAGACCCAGTACTTC.

The CDR3 DNA reads as TGTGCCAGCAGTCACGGAAGCTCCTACGAGCAGTACGTC. Amino acid sequence: CASSHGSSYEQYV. The chain uses TRBV6-5 and TRBJ2-7; D unclear. In germline, CDR1 is MNHEY, CDR2 SVGAGI. The V end was cut by 5 bases, the J end by 0 bases, with 8 bases between. The CDR3 totals 13 residues.

V is TRBV30 and J is TRBJ1-1, with D perhaps matching TRBD1 (5 bases). Germline V gene data show CDR1 as GTSNPN and CDR2 as SVGIG (reference sequence). CDR3 size: 11 residues. CDR3 nucleotide sequence: TGTGCGTTGGGGGGGAACACTGAAGCTTTCTTT. It translates to CALGGNTEAFF. Together with reference TRBV30 and TRBJ1-1, the CDR3 gives the full variable domain: SQTIHQWPATLVQPVGSPLSLECTVEGTSNPNLYWYRQAAGRGLQLLFYSVGIGQISSEVPQNLSASRPQDRQFILSSKKLLLSDSGFYLCALGGNTEAFFGQGTRLTVV.

The chain employs TRBV20-1 and TRBJ2-5, with D possibly being TRBD1 or TRBD2 (5 bases each). CDR1 is DFQATT, CDR2 SNEGSKA, per germline (reference sequence). The CDR3 runs to 12 residues. Between the trimmed V and J ends, which lost 2 bases and 4 bases, there was a span of 8 bases. CDR3 sequence reads: CSARRGVETQYF. CDR3 sequence (DNA): TGCAGTGCTAGAAGAGGGGTAGAGACCCAGTACTTC.

The J gene is TRBJ2-1, the V gene TRBV11-2; D is ambiguous. The CDR3 sequence is 14 residues long. Trimming left V 5 bases short and J 13 bases short, with 21 bases between. The germline V gene has CDR1 SGHAT and CDR2 FQNNGV. The CDR3, as DNA: TGTGCCAGCAGCCCCTACGACAACGCCTCAGTTCAGTTCTTC. It is translated as CASSPYDNASVQFF.

There are a few counts of this clonotype. The V gene is TRBV5-1, the J gene TRBJ1-3; D uncertain. The length of the CDR3 is 16 residues. The germline V gene encodes CDR1 SGHRS and CDR2 YFSETQ. Between the trimmed V and J ends, which lost 0 bases and 0 bases, there was a span of 10 bases. CDR3 residues: CASSLGDRPSGNTIYF. The CDR3 DNA sequence: TGCGCCAGCAGCTTGGGAGATCGCCCCTCTGGAAACACCATATATTTT.

The chain has TRBV7-2 and TRBJ2-3; 11 bases fit TRBD2. CDR1 is SGHTA, CDR2 FQGNSA, per germline. J was trimmed by 6 bases and V by 5 bases; bases with no gene match: 16. The CDR3 spans 18 residues. CDR3 DNA: TGTGCCAGCAGCATGCCAAGACGACTAGCGGGGCCGCGGGATACGCAGTATTTT. It encodes CASSMPRRLAGPRDTQYF. Supplemented by reference TRBV7-2 and TRBJ2-3, the full variable domain reads GAGVSQSPSNKVTEKGKDVELRCDPISGHTALYWYRQSLGQGLEFLIYFQGNSAPDKSGLPSDRFSAERTGGSVSTLTIQRTQQEDSAVYLCASSMPRRLAGPRDTQYFGPGTRLTVL.

In its sample, this clonotype was seen a few times. The chain recombines TRBV29-1 with TRBJ2-1; D possibly corresponds to TRBD2 (6 bases). V lost 3 bases and J lost 5, with 14 bases in between. The germline gives CDR1 SQVTM, CDR2 ANQGSEA. The CDR3 sequence is 14 residues long. The CDR3 spells CSVDGGGGDNEQFF. For the CDR3, the DNA is TGCAGCGTTGATGGGGGAGGCGGAGACAATGAGCAGTTCTTC.

This clonotype was observed a few times. The chain employs TRBV24-1 and TRBJ2-1, with D possibly being TRBD2 (6 bases). The germline V gene has CDR1 KGHDR and CDR2 SFDVKD. The CDR3 consists of 14 residues. V was shortened by 0 bases and J by 6 bases, with 8 bases between the two germline ends. CDR3 loop: CATSDLRGSNEQFF. Here the CDR3 DNA reads TGTGCCACCAGTGATTTGCGGGGGTCCAATGAGCAGTTCTTC.

The chain uses TRBV5-1 and TRBJ2-3, with 8 bases lining up with TRBD2. V lost 0 bases and J lost 1; bases outside the gene matches: 4. From germline, CDR1 is SGHRS and CDR2 YFSETQ. The CDR3 has 16 residues. In DNA form, the CDR3 reads TGCGCCAGCAGCTTGGCCGGGACTAGGGGCACAGATACGCAGTATTTT. It encodes CASSLAGTRGTDTQYF.

The V gene is TRBV5-1, the J gene TRBJ2-3; 8 positions match TRBD2. The V and J ends lost 4 bases and 0 bases, in that order; junction bases with no gene match: 4. The CDR3 contains 15 residues. The germline V gene has CDR1 SGHRS and CDR2 YFSETQ. CDR3: CASSPAGVSTDTQYF. CDR3 nucleotide sequence: TGCGCCAGCAGCCCAGCGGGGGTTAGCACAGATACGCAGTATTTT.

V and J are TRBV6-5 and TRBJ2-5; TRBD1 might be the D (5 bases). V was cut by 6 bases and J by 5 bases, with 19 bases left in between. The germline gives CDR1 MNHEY, CDR2 SVGAGI. The CDR3 spans 15 residues. This CDR3 reads CASSRTSGYRETQYF. The DNA of the CDR3 is TGTGCCAGCAGCCGGACCTCAGGGTATCGGGAGACCCAGTACTTC.

This chain joins TRBV7-6 and TRBJ2-1; D gene unclear. CDR3 length equals 13 residues. Germline values: CDR1 SGHVS, CDR2 FNYEAQ. V was pared by 5 bases and J by 5 bases, with 10 bases between. CDR3: CASSAPTDNEQFF. The CDR3 DNA is TGTGCCAGCAGCGCCCCGACGGACAATGAGCAGTTCTTC.

This clonotype was seen many times. The CDR3 reads CASSPWGQVNTGELFF. For the CDR3, the DNA is TGTGCCAGCAGTCCATGGGGACAGGTGAACACCGGGGAGCTGTTTTTT. This sequence joins TRBV12-3 or TRBV12-4 and TRBJ2-2; 8 bases match TRBD1. J gave up 1 base and V 5 bases, and 6 bases lay outside the gene matches. The CDR3 has 16 amino acids.

This clonotype was seen only a few times. This chain joins TRBV15 and TRBJ2-2; 10 bases match TRBD2. V gave up 4 bases and J gave up 5 bases; unmatched junction bases: 7. The CDR3 runs to 16 residues. Germline CDR1 LNHNV, CDR2 YYDKDF (reference sequence). The CDR3 DNA follows: TGTGCCACCAGCATGCTAGCGGGGGCCGGGACCGGGGAGCTGTTTTTT. It specifies CATSMLAGAGTGELFF.

There are a few counts of this clonotype. The rearrangement links TRBV7-2 to TRBJ2-2; D is possibly TRBD1 or TRBD2 (5 bases each). Germline V lookup: CDR1 SGHTA, CDR2 FQGNSA. The CDR3 is 14 residues long. Trimming left V 2 bases short and J 9 bases short, with 13 bases between. DNA for the CDR3: TGTGCCAGCAGCTTATCCCTCGGGACGAGGGAGCTGTTTTTT. This translates into CASSLSLGTRELFF.

This clonotype was seen repeatedly, ten times or more. The chain couples TRBV29-1 to TRBJ2-2, with 9 bases matching TRBD1. This CDR3 spans 15 amino acids. CDR1 is SQVTM and CDR2 is ANQGSEA in the germline V gene. J was trimmed by 3 bases and V by 4 bases; bases with no gene match: 6. The CDR3 DNA sequence: TGCAGCGTTGCGGGACAGGGTTTCGACACCGGGGAGCTGTTTTTT. Amino acids: CSVAGQGFDTGELFF.

CDR3 coding DNA: TGTGCCAGCAGCCTTCCGGGACTAGAGGGCTACAATGAGCAGTTCTTC. It codes for CASSLPGLEGYNEQFF. The chain recombines TRBV3-1 with TRBJ2-1; 8 positions match TRBD2. This CDR3 region has 16 residues. Germline-derived CDR1 and CDR2 are LGHDT and YNNKEL (reference sequence). Trimming took 4 bases from V and 3 from J; bases not matched to a gene: 8.

The rearrangement links TRBV12-3 or TRBV12-4 to TRBJ2-3; D perhaps matches TRBD2 (7 bases). Trimming left V 3 bases short and J 1 base short, with 14 bases between. The length of the CDR3 is 16 residues. CDR3 coding DNA: TGTGCCAGCAGTTTCGCGGGGGCGGGGGGCACAGATACGCAGTATTTT. Translating gives CASSFAGAGGTDTQYF.

This clonotype came up a few times. J is TRBJ2-1 and V is TRBV27; possible D gene TRBD1, 5 bases. V was trimmed by 3 bases and J by 5 bases, leaving 14 bases between them. The germline gives CDR1 MNHEY, CDR2 SMNVEV (reference sequence). The CDR3 is 15 amino acids. The CDR3 coding sequence is TGTGCCAGCAGTTTCCTTATGGGGCAGCACAATGAGCAGTTCTTC. This gives the protein CASSFLMGQHNEQFF.

V usage is TRBV28 and J usage is TRBJ2-5; D is unresolved. Trimming pared 5 bases from V and 1 base from J, leaving 5 bases between. The germline V gene has CDR1 MDHEN and CDR2 SYDVKM. The length of the CDR3 is 12 residues. The CDR3 nucleotides are TGTGCCAGCAGTAACGTCCAAGAGACCCAGTACTTC. It specifies CASSNVQETQYF.

J is TRBJ2-7 and V is TRBV28; D possibly corresponds to TRBD1 (5 bases). The CDR3 totals 15 residues. V lost 2 bases, J lost 5 bases, and 16 bases lay in between. Germline V gene data show CDR1 as MDHEN and CDR2 as SYDVKM. CDR3: CASSLHGWGSHEQYV. The CDR3, as DNA: TGTGCCAGCAGTTTACATGGGTGGGGCAGCCACGAGCAGTACGTC.

This sequence joins TRBV5-4 and TRBJ2-4, with D hard to call. The length of the CDR3 is 13 residues. V was trimmed by 9 bases and J by 0 bases, leaving 10 bases between them. In germline, CDR1 is SGHNT, CDR2 YYREEE (reference sequence). Written as DNA, the CDR3 is TGTGCCACCTCCGTAGGAGCCAAAAACATTCAGTACTTC. Translation gives CATSVGAKNIQYF.

The genes are TRBV5-1 and TRBJ2-3; 9 nucleotides agree with TRBD2. The CDR3 spans 15 residues. Germline CDR1 reads SGHRS; CDR2 reads YFSETQ. V gave up 3 bases and J gave up 3 bases; unmatched junction bases: 5. The CDR3 is CASSSGTSSTDTQYF. The CDR3 nucleotides are TGCGCCAGCAGCTCTGGGACTAGCTCTACAGATACGCAGTATTTT.

Only a few counts were recorded for this clonotype. The chain couples TRBV6-6 to TRBJ2-7, with D possibly TRBD2 on 6 matching bases. V lost 2 bases to trimming and J lost 2 bases, with 13 bases between them. The CDR3 runs to 15 residues. Germline CDR1 reads MNHNY; CDR2 reads SVGAGI (reference sequence). CDR3 sequence reads: CASSYGQGGAYEQYV. The CDR3 DNA is TGTGCCAGCAGTTACGGGCAGGGAGGCGCCTACGAGCAGTACGTC.

This chain connects TRBV20-1 to TRBJ2-5, with a possible D match to TRBD2 (6 bases). This CDR3 has 12 residues. The germline V gene encodes CDR1 DFQATT and CDR2 SNEGSKA (reference sequence). Trimming shortened V by 3 bases and J by 5 bases, and 10 bases separated the two germline ends. The CDR3 DNA reads TGCAGTGCTAGTCCTAGCGCCGAGACCCAGTACTTC. Its protein is CSASPSAETQYF.

In its sample, this clonotype was seen many times. The chain links TRBV12-3 or TRBV12-4 to TRBJ1-5; D is unresolved. The length of the CDR3 is 13 residues. The V end lost 4 bases, the J end lost 1 base, and 5 bases lay between the germline ends. CDR3 in amino acids: CASSSNSNQPQHF. CDR3 bases: TGTGCCAGCAGTTCGAACAGCAATCAGCCCCAGCATTTT.

This clonotype came up a few times. The chain recombines TRBV7-2 with TRBJ1-2, with a weak D call TRBD1 (5 bases). The CDR3 has 15 amino acids. Trimming pared 4 bases from V and 0 bases from J, leaving 12 bases between. Germline V gene sequence: CDR1 SGHTA, CDR2 FQGNSA. Written as DNA, the CDR3 is TGTGCCAGCAGCTATAAAAGGGGAGCTAACTATGGCTACACCTTC. Translating it yields CASSYKRGANYGYTF. Variable domain in full (rest from reference TRBV7-2 and TRBJ1-2): GAGVSQSPSNKVTEKGKDVELRCDPISGHTALYWYRQSLGQGLEFLIYFQGNSAPDKSGLPSDRFSAERTGGSVSTLTIQRTQQEDSAVYLCASSYKRGANYGYTFGSGTRLTVV.

V usage is TRBV7-9 and J usage is TRBJ1-5, with D unresolved. The V gene's germline CDR1 is SEHNR and CDR2 FQNEAQ (reference sequence). The CDR3 length is 15 residues. V was trimmed by 0 bases and J by 6 bases, leaving 12 bases between them. The chain's CDR3 is CASSLAEGPGQPQHF. Here the CDR3 DNA reads TGTGCCAGCAGCTTAGCGGAAGGACCCGGTCAGCCCCAGCATTTT.